These 28 T cell receptor beta chains were sequenced from one sample in a study of T cell repertoires in cytomegalovirus infection (dated by TCRdb to between 2018 and 2021). Sequencing was carried out with an Illumina HiSeq 1500. The public reads were reanalyzed by TCRdb: fastp trimming at Q25, MiXCR alignment, in-frame beta chains only. Rows are combined by CDR3 protein, so each entry shows the most common genes and DNA. This sample gives around 130,000 distinct CDR3 sequences in total; approximately 8.8% of them show up just once. 10% of the sample is held by the ten biggest clonotypes. Sequencing was done on a sample of PBMCs. Receptors originate from a human donor in good health (CMV status not recorded). Some clones in this sample may be carry-over from other donors' samples.

This clonotype was detected only a few times. The genes are TRBV4-1 and TRBJ1-2, with D possibly matching TRBD1 (6 bases). The CDR3 has 16 amino acids. The V end was cut by 0 bases, the J end by 5 bases, with 16 bases between. The germline gives CDR1 MGHRA, CDR2 YSYEKL. This CDR3 reads CASSQDALTGPYGYTF. In DNA form, the CDR3 reads TGCGCCAGCAGCCAAGATGCTTTAACAGGGCCGTATGGCTACACCTTC.

In nucleotides, the CDR3 is TGCAGTGCTAGAGATCCACGACTAGCGGGCACAGATACGCAGTATTTT. Translated, it gives CSARDPRLAGTDTQYF. This chain joins TRBV20-1 and TRBJ2-3; 9 bases fit TRBD2. The V segment lost 0 bases and the J segment 1 base; nucleotides outside the gene matches: 5. Germline CDR1 is DFQATT and CDR2 is SNEGSKA (reference sequence). The CDR3 loop spans 16 amino acids.

This clonotype was recorded at least ten times. The chain uses TRBV19 and TRBJ1-5, with 7 bases that match TRBD1. J was trimmed by 0 bases and V by 6 bases; bases with no gene match: 2. Germline lookup yields CDR1 LNHDA and CDR2 SQIVND (reference sequence). This CDR3 comprises 14 residues. CDR3 coding DNA: TGTGCCAGTAGCCACAGGGGTAGCAATCAGCCCCAGCATTTT. Its protein is CASSHRGSNQPQHF.

At least ten counts were recorded for this clonotype. The chain combines TRBV28 with TRBJ1-5, with D tentatively TRBD1 (5 bases). The germline V and J ends were trimmed by 6 bases and 7 bases, with 19 bases remaining between them. The CDR3 covers 15 residues. In germline, CDR1 is MDHEN, CDR2 SYDVKM. The CDR3 loop is CASRTQGPLRQPQHF. CDR3 DNA sequence: TGTGCCAGCAGAACTCAGGGTCCCCTCAGGCAGCCCCAGCATTTT.

This clonotype occurred many times. This sequence joins TRBV6-2 or TRBV6-3 and TRBJ2-1; D gene unclear. Per germline, CDR1 MNHEY and CDR2 SVGEGT. The CDR3 spans 12 residues. V lost 6 bases and J 6 bases, leaving 9 bases between the germline ends. CDR3 protein: CASRPQANEQFF. The DNA for the CDR3 is TGTGCCAGCAGACCCCAAGCCAATGAGCAGTTCTTC.

This clonotype was recorded at least ten times. The V and J genes are TRBV5-8 and TRBJ1-1; D remains ambiguous. V was trimmed by 1 base and J by 7 bases, leaving 17 bases between them. CDR3 size: 15 residues. From germline, CDR1 is SGHTS and CDR2 YDEGEE. In nucleotides, the CDR3 is TGTGCCAGCAGCTTGCATGGTCGGGATCGGGATGAAGCTTTCTTT. It translates to CASSLHGRDRDEAFF.

This clonotype was detected many times. The rearrangement joins TRBV12-3 or TRBV12-4 to TRBJ1-1; a possible D gene is TRBD1 (6 bases). V was trimmed by 6 bases and J by 3 bases, leaving 14 bases between them. The CDR3 is 14 amino acids. The CDR3 bases are TGTGCCAGCAGCCTCGGACAGCTCCACACTGAAGCTTTCTTT. Translation: CASSLGQLHTEAFF.

This clonotype showed up many times. The genes are TRBV7-9 and TRBJ2-3; D is perhaps TRBD1 or TRBD2 (5 bases each). V lost 1 base to trimming and J lost 1 base, with 9 bases between them. Germline lookup yields CDR1 SEHNR and CDR2 FQNEAQ (reference sequence). The CDR3 runs 15 residues. CDR3 bases: TGTGCCAGCAGCTTAGGGGGGAAGCGCACAGATACGCAGTATTTT. Residues: CASSLGGKRTDTQYF. Looking up the rest from reference TRBV7-9 and TRBJ2-3 gives the full variable domain: DTGVSQNPRHKITKRGQNVTFRCDPISEHNRLYWYRQTLGQGPEFLTYFQNEAQLEKSRLLSDRFSAERPKGSFSTLEIQRTEQGDSAMYLCASSLGGKRTDTQYFGPGTRLTVL.

The chain links TRBV29-1 to TRBJ1-2; 8 bases line up with TRBD1. The length of the CDR3 is 13 residues. Trimming cost V 7 bases and J 5 bases; bases outside gene matches: 9. Germline lookup yields CDR1 SQVTM and CDR2 ANQGSEA. The CDR3 here is CSAPDRGLYGYTF. Written as DNA, the CDR3 is TGCAGCGCGCCCGACAGGGGCCTATATGGCTACACCTTC. Looking up the rest from reference TRBV29-1 and TRBJ1-2 gives the full variable domain: SAVISQKPSRDICQRGTSLTIQCQVDSQVTMMFWYRQQPGQSLTLIATANQGSEATYESGFVIDKFPISRPNLTFSTLTVSNMSPEDSSIYLCSAPDRGLYGYTFGSGTRLTVV.

This clonotype was detected ten times or more. This rearrangement joins TRBV7-2 to TRBJ2-1; the match to TRBD2 covers 9 bases. The CDR3 is 16 residues long. Germline V gives CDR1 SGHTA, CDR2 FQGNSA. The trim removed 5 bases at V and 2 bases at J, leaving 7 bases unmatched. CDR3 DNA: TGTGCCAGCAGCCTCCGCGGGGGGGCGGCCTACAATGAGCAGTTCTTC. This gives the protein CASSLRGGAAYNEQFF. The variable domain in full, with the rest retrieved from reference TRBV7-2 and TRBJ2-1, is GAGVSQSPSNKVTEKGKDVELRCDPISGHTALYWYRQSLGQGLEFLIYFQGNSAPDKSGLPSDRFSAERTGGSVSTLTIQRTQQEDSAVYLCASSLRGGAAYNEQFFGPGTRLTVL.

The chain carries TRBV20-1 and TRBJ2-1; 10 bases are a match to TRBD2. This CDR3 spans 16 amino acids. J gave up 1 base and V 2 bases, and 5 bases lay outside the gene matches. The germline CDR1 and CDR2 sequences are DFQATT and SNEGSKA (reference sequence). The CDR3 DNA sequence: TGCAGTGCTAGAAAGCGGGGGGGCCGATCCTACAATGAGCAGTTCTTC. This gives the protein CSARKRGGRSYNEQFF.

This clonotype was seen ten or more times. This chain connects TRBV14 to TRBJ1-6; tentatively, D is TRBD1 (5 bases). Per germline, CDR1 SGHDN and CDR2 FVKESK. This CDR3 spans 13 amino acids. The ends were cut back, 4 bases at V and 14 bases at J, with 15 bases in the middle. CDR3 in amino acids: CASSPSGRSALHF. The CDR3 DNA reads TGTGCCAGCAGCCCCTCGGGGCGATCGGCCCTCCACTTT. Combining the CDR3 with reference TRBV14 and TRBJ1-6 gives the whole variable domain EAGVTQFPSHSVIEKGQTVTLRCDPISGHDNLYWYRRVMGKEIKFLLHFVKESKQDESGMPNNRFLAERTGGTYSTLKVQPAELEDSGVYFCASSPSGRSALHFGNGTRLTVT.

Only a few counts were recorded for this clonotype. Here the CDR3 reads CASSLQSGEWQETQYF. CDR3 bases: TGTGCCAGCAGTTTACAGTCCGGGGAGTGGCAAGAGACCCAGTACTTC. The chain joins TRBV28 to TRBJ2-5; D may be TRBD2 (5 bases). CDR1 is MDHEN and CDR2 is SYDVKM in the germline V gene. Between the trimmed V and J ends, which lost 2 bases and 2 bases, there was a span of 15 bases. This CDR3 spans 16 amino acids. Together with reference TRBV28 and TRBJ2-5, the CDR3 gives the full variable domain: DVKVTQSSRYLVKRTGEKVFLECVQDMDHENMFWYRQDPGLGLRLIYFSYDVKMKEKGDIPEGYSVSREKKERFSLILESASTNQTSMYLCASSLQSGEWQETQYFGPGTRLLVL.

The sample holds many counts of this clonotype. The chain combines TRBV7-2 with TRBJ1-5, with unresolved D. The length of the CDR3 is 15 residues. The germline V gene encodes CDR1 SGHTA and CDR2 FQGNSA. The ends were cut back, 0 bases at V and 7 bases at J, with 13 bases in the middle. This CDR3 is CASSLAPEGRQPQHF. The CDR3 bases are TGTGCCAGCAGCTTAGCCCCGGAGGGTAGGCAGCCCCAGCATTTT.

This clonotype was seen many times. V usage is TRBV11-3 and J usage is TRBJ2-3; possibly TRBD2 for D (5 bases). The germline V and J ends were trimmed by 0 bases and 4 bases, with 11 bases remaining between them. The CDR3 loop spans 15 amino acids. The germline gives CDR1 SGHNT, CDR2 YENEEA. The DNA of the CDR3 is TGTGCCAGCAGCTTAGACGGAGGTTTGGCAGATACGCAGTATTTT. Translation: CASSLDGGLADTQYF.

This clonotype appeared many times. The chain uses TRBV7-6 and TRBJ1-1; 7 bases align to TRBD1. V lost 5 bases to trimming and J lost 6 bases; unmatched junction nucleotides: 12. The CDR3 spans 15 residues. Germline assignment: CDR1 SGHVS and CDR2 FNYEAQ. The chain's CDR3 is CASSPQRQGMAEAFF. The CDR3 DNA sequence: TGTGCCAGCAGCCCCCAGAGACAGGGAATGGCTGAAGCTTTCTTT.

The sample holds many counts of this clonotype. This rearrangement joins TRBV7-2 to TRBJ2-3; a weak D match, TRBD2 (5 bases). V was trimmed by 4 bases and J by 8 bases, leaving 22 bases between them. The germline gives CDR1 SGHTA, CDR2 FQGNSA. CDR3 length: 16 amino acids. CDR3 sequence reads: CASSSRLRNSRGTQYF. Written as DNA, the CDR3 is TGTGCCAGCAGCTCCCGGCTCCGTAATTCCCGGGGTACGCAGTATTTT.

The rearrangement joins TRBV29-1 to TRBJ2-3; tentative D call: TRBD2 (6 bases). V lost 1 base and J 2 bases, leaving 13 bases between the germline ends. Germline V gene data show CDR1 as SQVTM and CDR2 as ANQGSEA. The CDR3 loop spans 15 amino acids. In DNA form, the CDR3 reads TGCAGCGTTGAAGGCGCTAGCGCCAACACAGATACGCAGTATTTT. Amino acid sequence: CSVEGASANTDTQYF.

The rearrangement joins TRBV19 to TRBJ2-3; no clear D gene. The CDR3 runs 14 residues. Trimming cost V 3 bases and J 1 base, with 8 bases left between them. The germline CDR1 and CDR2 sequences are LNHDA and SQIVND (reference sequence). The CDR3 region is CASSIPGGTDTQYF. The CDR3 DNA reads TGTGCCAGTAGTATTCCCGGAGGCACAGATACGCAGTATTTT.

To note about this clonotype: A clone one base away is much larger, so this may be a read error. The V and J genes are TRBV20-1 and TRBJ2-1; the match to TRBD1 covers 10 bases. V shed 3 bases and J 9 bases; nucleotides not matched to a gene: 17. There are 17 residues in the CDR3. CDR1 DFQATT and CDR2 SNEGSKA come from the germline V gene (reference sequence). CDR3 sequence: CSASNPRQGAGKIEQFF. The DNA for the CDR3 is TGCAGTGCTAGTAATCCTAGACAGGGGGCGGGTAAAATTGAGCAGTTCTTC.

This clonotype was picked up many times. V gene TRBV6-1 combines with J gene TRBJ2-6; 7 nucleotides agree with TRBD1. Germline trimming cut 6 bases from V and 6 bases from J; bases unmatched to any gene: 14. The CDR3 totals 17 residues. Germline CDR1 MNHNS, CDR2 SASEGT. The CDR3 reads CASRATGTLREANVLTF. In DNA form, the CDR3 reads TGTGCCAGCAGGGCGACAGGGACCCTTCGCGAGGCCAACGTCCTGACTTTC.

V usage is TRBV6-5 and J usage is TRBJ1-2; maybe TRBD1 (5 bases). V was pared by 6 bases and J by 1 base, with 18 bases between. This CDR3 region has 16 residues. CDR1 is MNHEY and CDR2 is SVGAGI in the germline V gene. The CDR3 region is CASRSSGLKFNYGYTF. CDR3 nucleotides: TGTGCCAGCAGGTCTTCGGGACTCAAGTTTAACTATGGCTACACCTTC.

This clonotype was recorded many times. The genes are TRBV5-4 and TRBJ1-1, with 7 bases lining up with TRBD1. V lost 2 bases and J lost 6; bases outside the gene matches: 7. CDR1 is SGHNT and CDR2 is YYREEE in the germline V gene (reference sequence). This CDR3 is built from 14 residues. The CDR3 nucleotides are TGTGCCAGCAGCTTTAACAGGGGTTGGGCTGAAGCTTTCTTT. This encodes CASSFNRGWAEAFF.

The table lists this clonotype with many counts. V is TRBV19 and J is TRBJ2-2; 13 nucleotides line up with TRBD2. The V gene's germline CDR1 is LNHDA and CDR2 SQIVND (reference sequence). The CDR3 extends over 16 amino acids. J gave up 7 bases and V 6 bases, and 8 bases lay outside the gene matches. The CDR3 reads CASSWTSGGPHGELFF. CDR3 DNA sequence: TGTGCCAGTAGCTGGACTAGCGGGGGCCCCCACGGGGAGCTGTTTTTT. The full variable domain, in which reference TRBV19 and TRBJ2-2 provide the parts outside the CDR3, is DGGITQSPKYLFRKEGQNVTLSCEQNLNHDAMYWYRQDPGQGLRLIYYSQIVNDFQKGDIAEGYSVSREKKESFPLTVTSAQKNPTAFYLCASSWTSGGPHGELFFGEGSRLTVL.

This clonotype was recorded at least ten times. One end of the junction does not line up with germline, which may come from a read error. The chain links TRBV28 to TRBJ2-1; D is possibly TRBD1 (5 bases). CDR1 and CDR2 from the germline V gene are MDHEN and SYDVKM. CDR3 length: 12 amino acids. CDR3 amino acids: CASSLWGQDKTF. The CDR3 DNA reads as TGTGCCAGCAGTTTATGGGGGCAGGATAAGACTTTC.

The gene calls are TRBV18 and TRBJ1-2; no clear D. The CDR3 consists of 13 residues. Per the germline V gene, CDR1 is KGHSH and CDR2 is LQKENI. V was shortened by 3 bases and J by 5 bases, with 10 bases between the two germline ends. This chain's CDR3 is CASSPMQEYGYTF. The CDR3 DNA reads as TGTGCCAGCTCACCTATGCAGGAATATGGCTACACCTTC.

J is TRBJ1-2 and V is TRBV29-1, with a weak D call TRBD1 (6 bases). CDR1 is SQVTM, CDR2 ANQGSEA, per germline. V shed 1 base and J shed 8 bases, with 8 bases lying between them. This CDR3 has 11 amino acids. In DNA form, the CDR3 reads TGCAGCGTTGAAGGGGGGGGCGGCTACACCTTC. This encodes CSVEGGGGYTF.

In its sample, this clonotype was seen many times. The chain employs TRBV2 and TRBJ2-3; 9 bases fit TRBD2. Germline V CDR1 and CDR2: SNHLY, FYNNEI. V lost 6 bases, J lost 0 bases, and 10 bases stayed unmatched. The CDR3 covers 17 residues. The CDR3 bases are TGTGCCAGCAGAGATTATAGCGGGGGCCTCAGCACAGATACGCAGTATTTT. Translating it yields CASRDYSGGLSTDTQYF.